These 5 T cell receptor beta chains originate from one sample sequenced in a study of blood T cells in healthy people across ages (dated by TCRdb to 2014 to 2015). Library preparation used 5' RACE. Sequenced using an Illumina HiSeq 2500. A second PCR of about 7 to 12 cycles was run with a J-beta primer mix and a sample-barcoded 5' primer. The public reads were reprocessed in TCRdb via fastp at Q25 and MiXCR, keeping in-frame beta chains. Each record represents a unique CDR3 protein, reported with the most common genes and DNA among its rows. The sample data list 540,000 or so distinct CDR3 sequences, and about 24% of these were observed just once. The top ten clonotypes cover 8.7% of the sample. These same records also appear under a second study, on T cells of mothers and their children.

The specimen sequenced was blood. The receptors were sampled from a boy aged 5-17 years in good health.

The J gene is TRBJ2-5, the V gene TRBV6-5, with a possible D match to TRBD2 (5 bases). The DNA end lines up better with TRBJ2-7; the J call may be wrong. Germline CDR1 MNHEY, CDR2 SVGAGI. The CDR3 extends over 14 amino acids. The CDR3 nucleotides are TGTGCCAGCAGTTACAGTGAGGGTTCCTACGAGCAGTACTTC. Translated, it gives CASSYSEGSYEQYF.

The chain employs TRBV18 and TRBJ1-2; D perhaps matches TRBD1 (5 bases). CDR1 and CDR2 (germline): KGHSH, LQKENI. The V end was cut by 0 bases, the J end by 3 bases, with 14 bases between. CDR3 length: 16 residues. DNA of the CDR3: TGTGCCAGCTCACCACCGATCCGGGACGGGTACTATGGCTACACCTTC. Its translation: CASSPPIRDGYYGYTF.

This rearrangement joins TRBV14 to TRBJ2-3, with a weak D call TRBD2 (6 bases). The CDR3 length is 17 residues. CDR1 is SGHDN and CDR2 is FVKESK in the germline V gene. Trimming pared 0 bases from V and 0 bases from J, leaving 13 bases between. The CDR3 bases are TGTGCCAGCAGCCAAGATATGGCGGGGACTAGCACAGATACGCAGTATTTT. It translates to CASSQDMAGTSTDTQYF.

This clonotype was seen more than once but under ten times. This sequence joins TRBV28 and TRBJ2-1; 13 bases agree with TRBD2. In germline, CDR1 is MDHEN, CDR2 SYDVKM. The CDR3 covers 18 residues. Trimming cost V 3 bases and J 3 bases; bases outside gene matches: 8. The CDR3 region is CASSLRTSGSPLYNEQFF. The CDR3 nucleotides read TGTGCCAGCAGTTTGCGGACTAGCGGGAGCCCTCTCTACAATGAGCAGTTCTTC.

This clonotype occurred once. The chain is built from TRBV21-1 and TRBJ1-1. TRBV21-1 is a pseudogene. This CDR3 contains 13 residues. In nucleotides, the CDR3 is TGTGCCCTTCGGGAGGGGAGGGGCACTGAAGCTTTCTTT. This translates into CALREGRGTEAFF.